Listed below are T cell receptor beta chains from one sample, sequenced in a study of regulatory T cells in long-lasting Graves disease. Using its own MiXCR run on the multiplex PCR reads, TCRdb lists one record per CDR3 protein. The sample lists 700,000 or so distinct CDR3 sequences, around 30% seen once, with 40% to 55% in the top ten. The sample was peripheral blood mononuclear cells (PBMCs), taken when the disease was refractory, from a patient treated with antithyroid drugs. The receptors here all came from a female donor with Graves disease. Both conserved end residues are part of each CDR3.

v_gene: TRBV11-2
len: 15
CDR3aa: CASSLEQGGNYEQYF

v_gene: TRBV25-1
len: 20
CDR3aa: CASSGILRPGQGPSNYGYTF

v_gene: TRBV12-3/TRBV12-4
len: 15
CDR3aa: CASRDRMTGIYGYTF

v_gene: TRBV30
len: 13
CDR3aa: CAWGQGDKDTQYF

v_gene: TRBV3-1
len: 12
CDR3aa: CASSQGQGRAFF

v_gene: TRBV2
len: 14
CDR3aa: CASRMGQGLSEQYF

v_gene: TRBV20-1
len: 15
CDR3aa: CSATNLAGAGDTQYF

v_gene: TRBV28
len: 14
CDR3aa: CASSFGNSNQPQHF

v_gene: TRBV20-1
len: 9
CDR3aa: CSVGSTAFF

v_gene: TRBV28
len: 16
CDR3aa: CASSSSKQGGNQPQHF

v_gene: TRBV20-1
len: 15
CDR3aa: CSARDIARGPYEQYF

v_gene: TRBV11-2
len: 15
CDR3aa: CASSPSGTTNYGYTF

v_gene: TRBV29-1
len: 14
CDR3aa: CSVSTGKIRYEQYF

v_gene: TRBV3-1
len: 15
CDR3aa: CASSQAGSRVETQYF

v_gene: TRBV13
len: 15
CDR3aa: CASSTQGKGTGELFF

v_gene: TRBV2
len: 14
CDR3aa: CASRRTLSNQPQHF

v_gene: TRBV19
len: 16
CDR3aa: CASSMVGGSGTGELFF

v_gene: TRBV12-3/TRBV12-4
len: 14
CDR3aa: CASSYIGSNQPQHF

v_gene: TRBV28
len: 17
CDR3aa: CASTKGAGGSLGETQYF

v_gene: TRBV4-1
len: 14
CDR3aa: CASSQEGINEKLFF

v_gene: TRBV7-9
len: 17
CDR3aa: CASSLSGLAGIQETQYF

v_gene: TRBV19
len: 15
CDR3aa: CASRTGTGGGYEQYF

v_gene: TRBV20-1
len: 13
CDR3aa: CSAREGPTYEQYF

v_gene: TRBV2
len: 16
CDR3aa: CASSEDGGLAGGLQYF

v_gene: TRBV7-2
len: 15
CDR3aa: CASSFRQAPNEKLFF

v_gene: TRBV5-1
len: 13
CDR3aa: CASSQTGYNEQFF

v_gene: TRBV11-2
len: 11
CDR3aa: CASSAGYDTLF

v_gene: TRBV2
len: 14
CDR3aa: CASRRTGPTGELFF

v_gene: TRBV11-2
len: 13
CDR3aa: CASSLLRPYEQYF